This T cell receptor (beta chain) was identified in a study of T cells in Graves' hyperthyroidism and ophthalmopathy. Amplified regions were TCR beta CDR3 sequences from RNA transcripts. Primed by the HTBI set, a first-round RT-PCR was run on the TCR CDR3. Each CDR3 protein is one row after TCRdb ran MiXCR on the multiplex PCR reads. The table includes roughly 580,000 distinct CDR3 sequences, approximately 44% detected once. On this clonotype: This may be a read error, as it is one base from a much larger clone. The CDR3 carries no conserved terminal phenylalanine or tryptophan, so it likely arises from a read error.

Trimming cost V 5 bases and J 4 bases; bases outside gene matches: 8. The CDR3 spans 14 residues. Germline values: CDR1 SEHNR, CDR2 FQNEAQ (reference sequence). The receptor was derived from a woman between 18 and 29 years old with Graves' hyperthyroidism. The chain joins TRBV7-9 to TRBJ2-7, with 7 bases identical to TRBD2. The sample taken for sequencing was peripheral blood or thyroid tissue (not recorded which). As DNA, the CDR3 is TGTGCCAGCAGCCAACCGGGACTACTATACGAGCAGTACCTC. It encodes CASSQPGLLYEQYL.